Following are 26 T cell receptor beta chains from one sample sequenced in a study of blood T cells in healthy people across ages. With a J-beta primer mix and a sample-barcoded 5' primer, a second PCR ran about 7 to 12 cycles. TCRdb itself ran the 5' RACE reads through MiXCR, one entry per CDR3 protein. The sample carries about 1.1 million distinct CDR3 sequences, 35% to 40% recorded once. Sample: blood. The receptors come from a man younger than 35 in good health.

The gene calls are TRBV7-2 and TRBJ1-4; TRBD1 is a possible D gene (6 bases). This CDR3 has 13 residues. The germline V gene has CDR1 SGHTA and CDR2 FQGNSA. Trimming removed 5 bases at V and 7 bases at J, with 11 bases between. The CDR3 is CASSRTAGEKLFF. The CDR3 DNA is TGTGCCAGCAGCCGGACAGCTGGTGAAAAACTGTTTTTT.

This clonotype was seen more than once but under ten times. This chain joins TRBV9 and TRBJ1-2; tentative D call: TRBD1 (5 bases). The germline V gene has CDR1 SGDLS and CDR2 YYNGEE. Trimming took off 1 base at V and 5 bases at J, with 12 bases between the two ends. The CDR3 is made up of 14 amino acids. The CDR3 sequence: CASSVSGTTYGYTF. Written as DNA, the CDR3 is TGTGCCAGCAGCGTATCCGGGACGACGTATGGCTACACCTTC. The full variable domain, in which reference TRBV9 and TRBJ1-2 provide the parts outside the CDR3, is DSGVTQTPKHLITATGQRVTLRCSPRSGDLSVYWYQQSLDQGLQFLIQYYNGEERAKGNILERFSAQQFPDLHSELNLSSLELGDSALYFCASSVSGTTYGYTFGSGTRLTVV.

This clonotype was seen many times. The CDR3 sequence: CASSQERSGGAKYTQYF. In DNA, the CDR3 is TGCGCCAGCAGCCAAGAACGTAGCGGGGGGGCGAAGTATACGCAGTATTTT. V gene TRBV4-1 combines with J gene TRBJ2-3, with TRBD2 identical over 11 bases. The CDR3 is 17 residues long. V was clipped by 0 bases and J by 7 bases; unmatched bases: 9. In germline, CDR1 is MGHRA, CDR2 YSYEKL.

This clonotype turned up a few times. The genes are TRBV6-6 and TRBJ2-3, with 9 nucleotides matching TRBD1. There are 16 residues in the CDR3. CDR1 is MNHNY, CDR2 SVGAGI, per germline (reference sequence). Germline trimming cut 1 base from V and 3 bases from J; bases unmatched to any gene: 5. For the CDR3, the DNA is TGTGCCAGCAGTTACTGGGTGGGACAGGGAACAGATACGCAGTATTTT. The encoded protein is CASSYWVGQGTDTQYF.

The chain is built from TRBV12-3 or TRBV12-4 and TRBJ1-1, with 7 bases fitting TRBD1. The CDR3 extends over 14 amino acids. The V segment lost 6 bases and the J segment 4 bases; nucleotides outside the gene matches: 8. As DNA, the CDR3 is TGTGCCAGCAGGAAGGGGGCGCGAGGCACTGAAGCTTTCTTT. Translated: CASRKGARGTEAFF.

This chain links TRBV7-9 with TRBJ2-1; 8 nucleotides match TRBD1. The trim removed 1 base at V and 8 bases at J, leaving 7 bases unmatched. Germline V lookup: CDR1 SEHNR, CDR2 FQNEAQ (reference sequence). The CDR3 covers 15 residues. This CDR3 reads CASSLGGQGRDEQFF. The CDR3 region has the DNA TGTGCCAGCAGCTTAGGTGGACAGGGTAGGGATGAGCAGTTCTTC.

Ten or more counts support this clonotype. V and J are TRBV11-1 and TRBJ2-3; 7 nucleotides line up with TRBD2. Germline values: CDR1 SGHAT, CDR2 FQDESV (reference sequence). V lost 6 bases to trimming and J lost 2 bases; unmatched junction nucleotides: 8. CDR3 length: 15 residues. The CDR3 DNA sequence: TGTGCCAGCAGGTCTAAGCGGGGATACACAGATACGCAGTATTTT. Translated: CASRSKRGYTDTQYF.

CDR3 sequence (DNA): TGTGCCAGCAGTGAAGACAGGGGACGCCAAGAGACCCAGTACTTC. Protein: CASSEDRGRQETQYF. The chain is built from TRBV2 and TRBJ2-5, with 7 bases lining up with TRBD1. CDR1 and CDR2 from the germline V gene are SNHLY and FYNNEI. The CDR3 runs to 15 residues. V lost 1 base, J lost 1 base, and 3 bases stayed unmatched.

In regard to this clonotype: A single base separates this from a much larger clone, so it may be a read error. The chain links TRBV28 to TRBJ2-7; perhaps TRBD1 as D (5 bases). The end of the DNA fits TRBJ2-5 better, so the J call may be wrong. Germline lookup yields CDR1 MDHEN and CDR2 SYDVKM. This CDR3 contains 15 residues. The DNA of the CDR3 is TGTGCCGGTTACTCCCCTGACAGTACCCCGGAGACCCAGTACTTC. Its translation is CAGYSPDSTPETQYF.

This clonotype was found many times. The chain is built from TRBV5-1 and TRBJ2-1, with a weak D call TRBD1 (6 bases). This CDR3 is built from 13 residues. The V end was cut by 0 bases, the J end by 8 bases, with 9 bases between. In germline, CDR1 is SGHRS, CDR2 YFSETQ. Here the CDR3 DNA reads TGCGCCAGCAGCTTGGACTACAGGGATGAGCAGTTCTTC. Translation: CASSLDYRDEQFF.

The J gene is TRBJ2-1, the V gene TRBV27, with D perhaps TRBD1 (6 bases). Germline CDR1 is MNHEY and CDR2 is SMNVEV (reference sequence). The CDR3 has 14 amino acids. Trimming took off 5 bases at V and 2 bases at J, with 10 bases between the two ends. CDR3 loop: CASSARTAYNEQFF. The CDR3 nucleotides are TGTGCCAGCAGTGCTCGGACAGCCTACAATGAGCAGTTCTTC.

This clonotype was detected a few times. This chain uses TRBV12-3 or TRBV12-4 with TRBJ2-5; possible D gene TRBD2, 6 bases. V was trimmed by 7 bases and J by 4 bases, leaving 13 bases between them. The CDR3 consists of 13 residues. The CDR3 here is CASTITGGETQYF. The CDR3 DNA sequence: TGTGCCAGCACCATAACCGGGGGAGAGACCCAGTACTTC.

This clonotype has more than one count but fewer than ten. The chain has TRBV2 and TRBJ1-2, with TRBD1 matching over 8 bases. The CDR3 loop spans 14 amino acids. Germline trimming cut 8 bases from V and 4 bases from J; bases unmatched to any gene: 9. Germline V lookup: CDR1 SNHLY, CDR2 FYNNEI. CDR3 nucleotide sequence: TGTGCCAGCCTCTTGACAGGGGTGGGCTATGGCTACACCTTC. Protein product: CASLLTGVGYGYTF.

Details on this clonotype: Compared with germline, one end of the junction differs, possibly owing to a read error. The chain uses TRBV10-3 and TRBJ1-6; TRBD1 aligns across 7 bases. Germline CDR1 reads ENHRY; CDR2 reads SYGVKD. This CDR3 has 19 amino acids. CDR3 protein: CVISESGTVQRILNSPLHF. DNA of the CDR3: TGTGTCATCAGTGAGTCGGGGACAGTACAACGAATCCTAAATTCACCCCTCCACTTT.

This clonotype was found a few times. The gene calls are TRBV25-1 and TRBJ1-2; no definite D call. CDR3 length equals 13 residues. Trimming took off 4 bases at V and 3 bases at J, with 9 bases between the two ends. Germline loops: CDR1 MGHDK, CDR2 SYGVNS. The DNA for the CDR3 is TGTGCCAGCAGTGTATACGGAGACTATGGCTACACCTTC. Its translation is CASSVYGDYGYTF.

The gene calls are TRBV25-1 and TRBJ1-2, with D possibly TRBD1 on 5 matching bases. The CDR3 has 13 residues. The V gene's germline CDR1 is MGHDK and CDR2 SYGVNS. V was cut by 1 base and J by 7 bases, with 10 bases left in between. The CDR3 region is CASSESGRGGYTF. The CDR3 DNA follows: TGTGCCAGCAGTGAATCAGGAAGGGGTGGCTACACCTTC.

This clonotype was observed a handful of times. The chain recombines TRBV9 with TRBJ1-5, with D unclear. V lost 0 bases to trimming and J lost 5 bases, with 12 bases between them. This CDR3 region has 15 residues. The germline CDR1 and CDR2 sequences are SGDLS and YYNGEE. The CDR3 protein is CASSVGWEEDQPQHF. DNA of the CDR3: TGTGCCAGCAGCGTAGGATGGGAGGAGGATCAGCCCCAGCATTTT.

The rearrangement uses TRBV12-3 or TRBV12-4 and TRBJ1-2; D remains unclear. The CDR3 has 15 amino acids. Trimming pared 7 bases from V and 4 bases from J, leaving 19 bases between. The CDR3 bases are TGTGCCAGCAACCGAGCGGACGGACTGCTCTATGGCTACACCTTC. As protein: CASNRADGLLYGYTF.

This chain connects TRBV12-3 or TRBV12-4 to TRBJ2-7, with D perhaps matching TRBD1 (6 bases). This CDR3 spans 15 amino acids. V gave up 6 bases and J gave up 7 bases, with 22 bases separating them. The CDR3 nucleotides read TGTGCCAGCAGACGACAGGTGAGCTCCTACAATGAGCAGTACTTC. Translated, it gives CASRRQVSSYNEQYF.

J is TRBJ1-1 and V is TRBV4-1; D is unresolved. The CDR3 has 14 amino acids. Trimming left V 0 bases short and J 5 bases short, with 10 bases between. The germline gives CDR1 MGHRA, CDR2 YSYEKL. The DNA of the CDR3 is TGCGCCAGCAGCCAAGATGTTTGGGTGACTGAAGCTTTCTTT. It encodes CASSQDVWVTEAFF.

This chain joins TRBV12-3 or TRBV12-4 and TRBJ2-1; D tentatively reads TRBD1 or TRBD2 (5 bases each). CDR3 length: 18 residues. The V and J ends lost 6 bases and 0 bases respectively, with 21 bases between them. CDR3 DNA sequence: TGTGCCAGCAGCCCCGGGACCACATCAACTAGCTCCTACAATGAGCAGTTCTTC. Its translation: CASSPGTTSTSSYNEQFF.

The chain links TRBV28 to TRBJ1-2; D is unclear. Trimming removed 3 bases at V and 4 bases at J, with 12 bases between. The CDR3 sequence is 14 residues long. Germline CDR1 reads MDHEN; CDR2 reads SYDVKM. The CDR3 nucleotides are TGTGCCAGCAGTTTGCCCCAGGTCGGCTATGGCTACACCTTC. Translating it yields CASSLPQVGYGYTF.

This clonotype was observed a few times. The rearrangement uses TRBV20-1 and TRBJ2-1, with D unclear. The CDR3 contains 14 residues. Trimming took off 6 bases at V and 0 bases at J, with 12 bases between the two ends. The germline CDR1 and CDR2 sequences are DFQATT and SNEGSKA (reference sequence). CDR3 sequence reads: CSASSPSSYNEQFF. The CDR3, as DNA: TGCAGTGCCAGCTCCCCAAGCTCCTACAATGAGCAGTTCTTC.

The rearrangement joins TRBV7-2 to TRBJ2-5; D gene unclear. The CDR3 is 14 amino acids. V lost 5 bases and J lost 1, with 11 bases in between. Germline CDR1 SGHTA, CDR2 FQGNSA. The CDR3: CASSVSQTQETQYF. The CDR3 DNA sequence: TGTGCCAGCAGCGTTAGTCAGACCCAAGAGACCCAGTACTTC.

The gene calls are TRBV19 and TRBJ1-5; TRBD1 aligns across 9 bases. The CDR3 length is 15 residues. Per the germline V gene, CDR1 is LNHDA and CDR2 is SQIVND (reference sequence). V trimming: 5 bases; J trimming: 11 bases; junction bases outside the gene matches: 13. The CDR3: CASSLRTGEGSAQHF. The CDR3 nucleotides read TGTGCCAGTAGTCTCCGGACAGGGGAGGGATCAGCCCAGCATTTT.

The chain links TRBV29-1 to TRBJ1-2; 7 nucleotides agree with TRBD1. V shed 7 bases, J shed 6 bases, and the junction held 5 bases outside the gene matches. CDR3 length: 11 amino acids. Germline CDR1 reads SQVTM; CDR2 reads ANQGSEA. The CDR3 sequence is CSGIQGNGYTF. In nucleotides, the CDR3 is TGCAGCGGTATACAGGGGAATGGCTACACCTTC. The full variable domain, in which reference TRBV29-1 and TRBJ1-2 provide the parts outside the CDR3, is SAVISQKPSRDICQRGTSLTIQCQVDSQVTMMFWYRQQPGQSLTLIATANQGSEATYESGFVIDKFPISRPNLTFSTLTVSNMSPEDSSIYLCSGIQGNGYTFGSGTRLTVV.